This paragraph covers one TCR beta chain sequence. The sample originates from a study of blood T cell repertoires in COVID-19. About the study: COVID-19 samples from acute and convalescent phases originated in the United States, Italy and Spain. The cDNA or gDNA used as material had been derived from T cells, B-cell-depleted T cells, or PBMCs.

Between the trimmed V and J ends, which lost 2 bases and 3 bases, there was a span of 11 bases. The germline gives CDR1 SGHTA, CDR2 FQGNSA. The CDR3 length is 14 residues. As handled by the study authors: Reference gene primer amplification gave nucleated cell count estimates. The data were produced by immunoSEQ multiplex PCR, yet TCRdb's version contains in-frame clones alone and is incomplete. The DNA gave D and trimming, while V, J and clone size come from that table. The sample consists of 180,000 or so clones, 86% of them appearing once. What was sequenced was peripheral blood. The gene calls are TRBV7-2 and TRBJ2-7; perhaps TRBD1 as D (5 bases). The source is a man aged 65-85 years with acute or convalescent COVID-19. The CDR3 region has the DNA TGTGCCAGCAGCTTAACCTTCGACAGCTACGAGCAGTACTTC. Translation gives CASSLTFDSYEQYF.